These 20 T cell receptor beta chains came from one sample sequenced in a study of OX40 agonist ivuxolimab in advanced cancers. Sequencing was performed with immunoSEQ multiplex PCR; in TCRdb, only in-frame clones are kept and a portion is missing. The sample shows about 24,000 clones, about three quarters of them seen only once. Sample: CD4+ or CD8+ T cells sorted from blood, taken in a trial of the OX40 agonist ivuxolimab. The receptors here all came from an adult with an advanced solid tumor such as melanoma, head and neck, liver or kidney cancer.

This clone has only a few counts. The CDR3 DNA follows: TGTGCCAGCGGGGCAGGGATGAACACTGAAGCTTTCTTT. It codes for CASGAGMNTEAFF. V usage is TRBV2 and J usage is TRBJ1-1, with a weak D call TRBD1 (5 bases). Per germline, CDR1 SNHLY and CDR2 FYNNEI. V shed 8 bases and J shed 0 bases, with 10 bases lying between them. The CDR3 extends over 13 amino acids.

The CDR3 DNA reads TGCGCCAGCAGCCAAGATCACGCCAGAACGGGGGGCTACACCTTC. Residues: CASSQDHARTGGYTF. The rearrangement uses TRBV4-1 and TRBJ1-2; D not certain. The germline V and J ends were trimmed by 0 bases and 8 bases, with 16 bases remaining between them. Looked up from germline, CDR1 is MGHRA and CDR2 is YSYEKL. The CDR3 extends over 15 amino acids.

V gene TRBV5-4 combines with J gene TRBJ2-2, with D possibly TRBD1 on 6 matching bases. The CDR3 loop spans 16 amino acids. V dropped 1 base and J dropped 2 bases, with 12 bases sitting between them. Germline CDR1 is SGHNT and CDR2 is YYREEE (reference sequence). Here the CDR3 reads CASSLKTGRNTGELFF. Here the CDR3 DNA reads TGTGCCAGCAGCTTGAAGACAGGTCGTAACACCGGGGAGCTGTTTTTT.

This clone has just one count. This chain joins TRBV20-1 and TRBJ1-2; D unclear. V was trimmed by 3 bases and J by 7 bases, leaving 9 bases between them. Germline V gene sequence: CDR1 DFQATT, CDR2 SNEGSKA (reference sequence). CDR3 length: 11 residues. Here the CDR3 reads CSASLVGGYTF. CDR3 DNA sequence: TGCAGTGCTAGTTTAGTAGGTGGCTACACCTTC.

The chain joins TRBV5-6 to TRBJ2-5; perhaps TRBD2 as D (5 bases). The CDR3 loop spans 13 amino acids. Germline V gene data show CDR1 as SGHDT and CDR2 as YYEEEE. V was clipped by 4 bases and J by 3 bases, with 10 bases between them. The CDR3 here is CASSPGMEETQYF. CDR3 DNA: TGTGCCAGCAGCCCGGGGATGGAAGAGACCCAGTACTTC.

J is TRBJ2-5 and V is TRBV18, with a possible D match to TRBD1 (5 bases). The germline V gene has CDR1 KGHSH and CDR2 LQKENI. Trimming stripped 1 base from V and 5 bases from J, with 14 bases between. The CDR3 is 15 amino acids. The CDR3 loop is CASSPLQASGETQYF. The CDR3 nucleotides are TGTGCCAGCTCACCACTACAGGCCTCCGGGGAGACCCAGTACTTC.

This clone was found a few times. The chain combines TRBV4-2 with TRBJ2-1; the match to TRBD2 covers 9 bases. CDR1 is LGHNA, CDR2 YNFKEQ, per germline. Germline trimming cut 2 bases from V and 6 bases from J; bases unmatched to any gene: 11. The CDR3 totals 17 residues. The CDR3 DNA is TGTGCCAGCAGCCAACTCGACAAGGGACTAGCAGGCAATGAGCAGTTCTTC. Protein product: CASSQLDKGLAGNEQFF.

The chain combines TRBV29-1 with TRBJ2-1; maybe TRBD1 (6 bases). Germline V gene lookup returns CDR1 SQVTM and CDR2 ANQGSEA. The CDR3 is made up of 17 amino acids. V was trimmed by 2 bases and J by 7 bases, leaving 24 bases between them. For the CDR3, the DNA is TGCAGCGTTGAAACGTCGACATTTGGTTCTAGGGGGAATGAGCAGTTCTTC. This codes for CSVETSTFGSRGNEQFF.

The rearrangement links TRBV7-2 to TRBJ2-7; D perhaps matches TRBD2 (5 bases). V lost 5 bases to trimming and J lost 2 bases, with 19 bases between them. CDR1 and CDR2 (germline): SGHTA, FQGNSA. The CDR3 consists of 16 residues. The DNA of the CDR3 is TGTGCCAGCAGCCCCCCATCTGGACCAGCGGCCTACGAGCAGTACTTC. Residues: CASSPPSGPAAYEQYF. Full variable domain (rest looked up from reference TRBV7-2 and TRBJ2-7): GAGVSQSPSNKVTEKGKDVELRCDPISGHTALYWYRQSLGQGLEFLIYFQGNSAPDKSGLPSDRFSAERTGGSVSTLTIQRTQQEDSAVYLCASSPPSGPAAYEQYFGPGTRLTVT.

The CDR3 region has the DNA TGTGCCATCAGTGAATTTGCGGGAAACATTCAGTACTTC. This encodes CAISEFAGNIQYF. The chain combines TRBV10-3 with TRBJ2-4, with a weak D call TRBD2 (5 bases). Trimming took 3 bases from V and 6 from J, leaving 9 bases between them. The CDR3 spans 13 residues. Germline V gives CDR1 ENHRY, CDR2 SYGVKD.

The chain uses TRBV7-2 and TRBJ2-2; the D gene is possibly TRBD1 (6 bases). The CDR3 has 15 residues. Trimming cost V 5 bases and J 7 bases, with 17 bases left between them. CDR1 and CDR2 (germline): SGHTA, FQGNSA. The CDR3 here is CASSPRAGANGELFF. The CDR3 region has the DNA TGTGCCAGCAGCCCTCGGGCAGGGGCTAACGGGGAGCTGTTTTTT.

This sequence joins TRBV29-1 and TRBJ2-7; 7 nucleotides line up with TRBD2. Germline-derived CDR1 and CDR2 are SQVTM and ANQGSEA. This CDR3 contains 13 residues. With V trimmed by 5 bases and J by 3 bases, 7 bases remained unmatched. The CDR3 bases are TGCAGCGTTCTTCCTAGCGGCTACTACGAGCAGTACTTC. Protein product: CSVLPSGYYEQYF.

The chain carries TRBV7-9 and TRBJ1-4; no firm D call. This CDR3 has 12 residues. Germline V gene lookup returns CDR1 SEHNR and CDR2 FQNEAQ (reference sequence). V was shortened by 5 bases and J by 8 bases, with 9 bases between the two germline ends. Written as DNA, the CDR3 is TGTGCCAGCAGCCTACGGACGGAAAAACTGTTTTTT. Translated, it gives CASSLRTEKLFF.

This clone occurred a few times. The genes are TRBV7-2 and TRBJ2-1; the D is unclear. Trimming took off 2 bases at V and 3 bases at J, with 5 bases between the two ends. Looked up from germline, CDR1 is SGHTA and CDR2 is FQGNSA. This CDR3 region has 13 residues. DNA for the CDR3: TGTGCCAGCAGCTTAAACAGCTACAATGAGCAGTTCTTC. Translating it yields CASSLNSYNEQFF.

The chain has TRBV5-1 and TRBJ1-4, with D possibly matching TRBD1 (5 bases). The germline V gene encodes CDR1 SGHRS and CDR2 YFSETQ. The CDR3 has 14 residues. V dropped 1 base and J dropped 1 base, with 5 bases sitting between them. The CDR3 DNA follows: TGCGCCAGCAGCTTGAGGGGAACTAATGAAAAACTGTTTTTT. This codes for CASSLRGTNEKLFF.

The chain couples TRBV10-3 to TRBJ2-1; D not resolved. Germline-derived CDR1 and CDR2 are ENHRY and SYGVKD. V lost 8 bases to trimming and J lost 9 bases, with 17 bases between them. The CDR3 is made up of 13 amino acids. The CDR3 DNA reads TGTGCCATCCGGGCCCCGAGATTAGGTGAGCAGTTCTTC. The encoded protein is CAIRAPRLGEQFF.

This chain connects TRBV5-6 to TRBJ2-7, with TRBD1 as a possible D gene (6 bases). The CDR3 consists of 11 residues. Trimming removed 2 bases from V and 10 bases from J, with 10 bases in between. From germline, CDR1 is SGHDT and CDR2 YYEEEE. The CDR3 loop is CASSFMTGQYF. In DNA form, the CDR3 reads TGTGCCAGCAGCTTTATGACAGGACAGTACTTC.

This sequence joins TRBV27 and TRBJ2-2, with no clear D. The CDR3 is made up of 14 amino acids. V gave up 4 bases and J gave up 7 bases, with 13 bases separating them. Germline V lookup: CDR1 MNHEY, CDR2 SMNVEV (reference sequence). CDR3 region: CASSSNRRVGELFF. CDR3 DNA sequence: TGTGCCAGCAGTTCGAATCGACGGGTCGGGGAGCTGTTTTTT.

The chain uses TRBV7-3 and TRBJ2-2, with D perhaps matching TRBD2 (6 bases). The CDR3 is made up of 15 amino acids. Germline V gene sequence: CDR1 SGHTA, CDR2 FQGTGA. V gave up 5 bases and J gave up 2 bases, with 12 bases separating them. The CDR3, as DNA: TGTGCCAGCAGCCCCGGGACTTTAAACACCGGGGAGCTGTTTTTT. Residues: CASSPGTLNTGELFF.

This chain joins TRBV19 and TRBJ1-3; unclear D gene. The CDR3 is 15 amino acids. The germline V gene has CDR1 LNHDA and CDR2 SQIVND (reference sequence). V was clipped by 6 bases and J by 0 bases, with 12 bases between them. CDR3 in amino acids: CASRAGLDSGNTIYF. As DNA, the CDR3 is TGTGCCAGTAGGGCAGGCCTCGACTCTGGAAACACCATATATTTT.